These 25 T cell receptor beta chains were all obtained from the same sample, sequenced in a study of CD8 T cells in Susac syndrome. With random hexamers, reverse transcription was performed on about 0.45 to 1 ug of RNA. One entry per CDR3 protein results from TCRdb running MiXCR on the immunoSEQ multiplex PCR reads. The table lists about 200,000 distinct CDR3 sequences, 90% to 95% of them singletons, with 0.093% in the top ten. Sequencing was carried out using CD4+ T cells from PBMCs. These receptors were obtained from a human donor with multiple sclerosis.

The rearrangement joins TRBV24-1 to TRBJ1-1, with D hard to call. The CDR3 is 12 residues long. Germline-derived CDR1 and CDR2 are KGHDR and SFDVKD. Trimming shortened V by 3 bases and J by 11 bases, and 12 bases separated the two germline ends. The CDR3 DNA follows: TGTGCCACCAGTGATCCTCACCACGGGGCTTTCTTT. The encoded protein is CATSDPHHGAFF.

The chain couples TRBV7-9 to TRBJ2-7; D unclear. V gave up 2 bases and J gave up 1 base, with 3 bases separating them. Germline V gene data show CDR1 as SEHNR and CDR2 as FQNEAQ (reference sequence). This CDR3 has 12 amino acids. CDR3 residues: CASSLISYEQYF. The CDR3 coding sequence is TGTGCCAGCAGCTTAATATCCTACGAGCAGTACTTC. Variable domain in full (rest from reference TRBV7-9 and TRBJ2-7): DTGVSQNPRHKITKRGQNVTFRCDPISEHNRLYWYRQTLGQGPEFLTYFQNEAQLEKSRLLSDRFSAERPKGSFSTLEIQRTEQGDSAMYLCASSLISYEQYFGPGTRLTVT.

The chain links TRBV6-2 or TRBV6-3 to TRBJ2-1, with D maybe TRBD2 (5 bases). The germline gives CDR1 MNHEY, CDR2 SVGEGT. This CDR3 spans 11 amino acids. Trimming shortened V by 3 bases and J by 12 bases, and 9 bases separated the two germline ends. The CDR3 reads CASSYQEGQFF. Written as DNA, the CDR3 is TGTGCCAGCAGTTATCAAGAGGGGCAGTTCTTC.

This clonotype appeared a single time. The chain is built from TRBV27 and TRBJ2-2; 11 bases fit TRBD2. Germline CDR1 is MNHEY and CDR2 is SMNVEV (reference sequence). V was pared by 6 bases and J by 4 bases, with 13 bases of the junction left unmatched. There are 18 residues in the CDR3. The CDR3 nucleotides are TGTGCCAGCAGACTAGCGGGGGCGCCCGGGCAGCGCACCGGGGAGCTGTTTTTT. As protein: CASRLAGAPGQRTGELFF.

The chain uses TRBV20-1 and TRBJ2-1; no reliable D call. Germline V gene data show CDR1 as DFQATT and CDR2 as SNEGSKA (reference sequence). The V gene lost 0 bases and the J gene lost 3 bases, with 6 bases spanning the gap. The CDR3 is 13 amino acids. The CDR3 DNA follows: TGCAGTGCTAGAGATCCGGTCTACAATGAGCAGTTCTTC. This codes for CSARDPVYNEQFF.

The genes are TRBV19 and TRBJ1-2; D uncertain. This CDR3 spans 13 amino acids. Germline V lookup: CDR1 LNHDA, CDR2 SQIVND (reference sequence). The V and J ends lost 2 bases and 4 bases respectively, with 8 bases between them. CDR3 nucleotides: TGTGCCAGTAGTATAATCCCACTCTATGGCTACACCTTC. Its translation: CASSIIPLYGYTF.

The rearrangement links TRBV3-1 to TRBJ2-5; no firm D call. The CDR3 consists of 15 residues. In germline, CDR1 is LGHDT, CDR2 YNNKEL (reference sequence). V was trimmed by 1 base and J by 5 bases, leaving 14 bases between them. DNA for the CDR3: TGTGCCAGCAGCCAAGTTTCCCCCTCGCGGGAGACCCAGTACTTC. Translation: CASSQVSPSRETQYF.

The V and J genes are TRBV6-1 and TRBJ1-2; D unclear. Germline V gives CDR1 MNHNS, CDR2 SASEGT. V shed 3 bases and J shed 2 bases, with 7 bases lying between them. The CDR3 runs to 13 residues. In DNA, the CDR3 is TGTGCCAGCAGTGATCGAGGGAACTATGGCTACACCTTC. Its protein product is CASSDRGNYGYTF.

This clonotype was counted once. This chain's CDR3 is CASSVRPTYNEQFF. Written as DNA, the CDR3 is TGTGCCAGCAGCGTAAGACCTACTTACAATGAGCAGTTCTTC. The J gene is TRBJ2-1, the V gene TRBV9; D call uncertain. The CDR3 is made up of 14 amino acids. The germline V gene encodes CDR1 SGDLS and CDR2 YYNGEE. With 1 base removed from V and 4 bases from J, the gap between germline ends came to 9 bases. Looking up the rest from reference TRBV9 and TRBJ2-1 gives the full variable domain: DSGVTQTPKHLITATGQRVTLRCSPRSGDLSVYWYQQSLDQGLQFLIQYYNGEERAKGNILERFSAQQFPDLHSELNLSSLELGDSALYFCASSVRPTYNEQFFGPGTRLTVL.

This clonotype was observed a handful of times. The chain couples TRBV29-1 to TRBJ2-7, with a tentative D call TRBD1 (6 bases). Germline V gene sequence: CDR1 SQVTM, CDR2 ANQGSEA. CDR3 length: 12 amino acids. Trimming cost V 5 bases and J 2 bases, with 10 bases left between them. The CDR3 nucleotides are TGCAGCGTTTGGACAGAAGCCTACGAGCAGTACTTC. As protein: CSVWTEAYEQYF.

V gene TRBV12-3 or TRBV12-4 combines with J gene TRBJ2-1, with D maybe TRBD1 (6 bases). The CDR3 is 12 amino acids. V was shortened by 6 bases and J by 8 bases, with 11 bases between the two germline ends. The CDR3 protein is CASRHRDYEQFF. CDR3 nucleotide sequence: TGTGCCAGCAGACACAGGGATTATGAGCAGTTCTTC.

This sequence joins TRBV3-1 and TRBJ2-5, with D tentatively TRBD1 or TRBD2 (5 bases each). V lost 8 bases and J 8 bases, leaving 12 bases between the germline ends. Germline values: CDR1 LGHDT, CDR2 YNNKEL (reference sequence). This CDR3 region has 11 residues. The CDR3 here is CASRGRATQYF. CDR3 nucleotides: TGTGCCAGCCGGGGCAGGGCAACCCAGTACTTC.

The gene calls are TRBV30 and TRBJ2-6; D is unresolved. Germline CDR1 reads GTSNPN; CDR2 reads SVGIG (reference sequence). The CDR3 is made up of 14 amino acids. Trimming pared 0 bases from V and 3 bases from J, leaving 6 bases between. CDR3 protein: CAWSVWLGANVLTF. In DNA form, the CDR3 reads TGTGCCTGGAGTGTATGGCTTGGGGCCAACGTCCTGACTTTC.

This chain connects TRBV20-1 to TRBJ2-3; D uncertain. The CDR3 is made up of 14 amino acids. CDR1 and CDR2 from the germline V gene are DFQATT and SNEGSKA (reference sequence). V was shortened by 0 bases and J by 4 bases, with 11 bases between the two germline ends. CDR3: CSARDLGQADTQYF. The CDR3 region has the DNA TGCAGTGCTAGAGATCTCGGGCAAGCAGATACGCAGTATTTT.

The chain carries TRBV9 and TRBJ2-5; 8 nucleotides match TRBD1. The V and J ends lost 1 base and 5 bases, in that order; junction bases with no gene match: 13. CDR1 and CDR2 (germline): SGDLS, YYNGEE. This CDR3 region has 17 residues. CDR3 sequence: CASSVTPIGTGRETQYF. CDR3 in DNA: TGTGCCAGCAGCGTAACACCGATCGGGACAGGCAGGGAGACCCAGTACTTC.

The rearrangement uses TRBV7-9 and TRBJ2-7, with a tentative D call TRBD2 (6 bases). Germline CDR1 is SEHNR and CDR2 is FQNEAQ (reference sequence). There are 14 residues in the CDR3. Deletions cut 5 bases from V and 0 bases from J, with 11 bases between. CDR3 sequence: CASSRGGASYEQYF. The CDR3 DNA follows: TGTGCCAGCAGCCGAGGAGGGGCCTCCTACGAGCAGTACTTC. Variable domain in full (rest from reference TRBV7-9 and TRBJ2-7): DTGVSQNPRHKITKRGQNVTFRCDPISEHNRLYWYRQTLGQGPEFLTYFQNEAQLEKSRLLSDRFSAERPKGSFSTLEIQRTEQGDSAMYLCASSRGGASYEQYFGPGTRLTVT.

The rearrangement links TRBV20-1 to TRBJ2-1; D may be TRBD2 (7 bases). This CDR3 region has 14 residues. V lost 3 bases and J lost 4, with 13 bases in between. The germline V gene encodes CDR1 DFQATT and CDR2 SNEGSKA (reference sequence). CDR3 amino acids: CSASNRGGYNEQFF. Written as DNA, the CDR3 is TGCAGTGCTAGCAATAGGGGGGGATACAATGAGCAGTTCTTC.

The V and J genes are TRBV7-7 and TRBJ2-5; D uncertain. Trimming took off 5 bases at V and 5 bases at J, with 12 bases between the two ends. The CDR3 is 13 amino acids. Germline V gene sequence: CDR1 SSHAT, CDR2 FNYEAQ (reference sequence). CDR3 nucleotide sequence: TGTGCCAGCAGCAGTGCGGAGAGGGAGACCCAGTACTTC. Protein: CASSSAERETQYF. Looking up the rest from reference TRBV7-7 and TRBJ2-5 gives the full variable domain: GAGVSQSPRYKVTKRGQDVTLRCDPISSHATLYWYQQALGQGPEFLTYFNYEAQPDKSGLPSDRFSAERPEGSISTLTIQRTEQRDSAMYRCASSSAERETQYFGPGTRLLVL.

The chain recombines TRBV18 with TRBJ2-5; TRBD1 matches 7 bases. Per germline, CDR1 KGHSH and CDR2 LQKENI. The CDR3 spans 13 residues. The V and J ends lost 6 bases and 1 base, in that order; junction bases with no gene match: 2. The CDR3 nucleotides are TGTGCCAGCTCTCGGGACAGCCAAGAGACCCAGTACTTC. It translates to CASSRDSQETQYF. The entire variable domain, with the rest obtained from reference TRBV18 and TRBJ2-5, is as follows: NAGVMQNPRHLVRRRGQEARLRCSPMKGHSHVYWYRQLPEEGLKFMVYLQKENIIDESGMPKERFSAEFPKEGPSILRIQQVVRGDSAAYFCASSRDSQETQYFGPGTRLLVL.

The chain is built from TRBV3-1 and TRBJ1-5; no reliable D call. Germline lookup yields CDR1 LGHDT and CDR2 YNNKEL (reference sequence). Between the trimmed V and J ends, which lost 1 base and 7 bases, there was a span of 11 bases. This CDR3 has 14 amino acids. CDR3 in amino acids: CASSQGSGFQPQHF. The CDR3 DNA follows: TGTGCCAGCAGCCAAGGCAGCGGTTTCCAGCCCCAGCATTTT.

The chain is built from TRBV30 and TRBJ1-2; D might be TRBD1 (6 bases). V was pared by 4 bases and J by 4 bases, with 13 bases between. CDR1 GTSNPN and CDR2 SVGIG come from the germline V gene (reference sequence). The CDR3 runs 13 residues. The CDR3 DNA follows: TGTGCCTGGAAGGGGGATAGGAGCTATGGCTACACCTTC. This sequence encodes CAWKGDRSYGYTF.

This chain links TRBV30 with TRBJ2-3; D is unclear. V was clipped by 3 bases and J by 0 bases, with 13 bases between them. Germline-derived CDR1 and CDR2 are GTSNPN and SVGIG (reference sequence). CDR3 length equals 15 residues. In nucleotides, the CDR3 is TGTGCCTGGAGAGGGCGGAAACGAAGCACAGATACGCAGTATTTT. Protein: CAWRGRKRSTDTQYF.

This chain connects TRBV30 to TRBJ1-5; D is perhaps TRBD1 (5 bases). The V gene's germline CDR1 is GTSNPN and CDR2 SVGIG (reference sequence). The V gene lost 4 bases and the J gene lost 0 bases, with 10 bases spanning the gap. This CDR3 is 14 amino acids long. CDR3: CAWNQGNSNQPQHF. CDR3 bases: TGTGCCTGGAACCAGGGCAATAGCAATCAGCCCCAGCATTTT.

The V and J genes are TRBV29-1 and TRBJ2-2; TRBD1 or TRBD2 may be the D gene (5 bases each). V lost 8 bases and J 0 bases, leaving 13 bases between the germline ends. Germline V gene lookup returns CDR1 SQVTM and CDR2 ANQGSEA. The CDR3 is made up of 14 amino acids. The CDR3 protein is CSIRGTANTGELFF. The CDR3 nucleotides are TGCAGCATTCGAGGGACCGCGAACACCGGGGAGCTGTTTTTT.

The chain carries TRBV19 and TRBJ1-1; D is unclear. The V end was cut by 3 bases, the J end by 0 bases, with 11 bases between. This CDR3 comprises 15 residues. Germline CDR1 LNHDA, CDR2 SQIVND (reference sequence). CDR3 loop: CASSMGDLLNTEAFF. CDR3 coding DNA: TGTGCCAGTAGTATGGGAGACTTGTTGAACACTGAAGCTTTCTTT. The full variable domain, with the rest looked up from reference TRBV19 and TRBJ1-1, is DGGITQSPKYLFRKEGQNVTLSCEQNLNHDAMYWYRQDPGQGLRLIYYSQIVNDFQKGDIAEGYSVSREKKESFPLTVTSAQKNPTAFYLCASSMGDLLNTEAFFGQGTRLTVV.